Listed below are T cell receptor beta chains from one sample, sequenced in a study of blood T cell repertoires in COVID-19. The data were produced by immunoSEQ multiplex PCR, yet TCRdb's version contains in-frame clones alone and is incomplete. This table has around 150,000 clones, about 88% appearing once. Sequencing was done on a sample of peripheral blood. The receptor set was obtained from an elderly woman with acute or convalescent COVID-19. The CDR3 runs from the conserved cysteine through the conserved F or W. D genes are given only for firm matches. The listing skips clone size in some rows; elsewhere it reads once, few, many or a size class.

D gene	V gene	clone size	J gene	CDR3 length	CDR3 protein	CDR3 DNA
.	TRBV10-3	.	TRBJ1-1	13	CAISESSELEAFF	TGTGCCATCAGTGAGTCCTCGGAGCTGGAAGCTTTCTTT
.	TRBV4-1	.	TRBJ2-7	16	CASSPISPVLSYEQYF	TGCGCCAGCAGCCCGATCTCCCCCGTTCTATCCTACGAGCAGTACTTC
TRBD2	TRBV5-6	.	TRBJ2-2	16	CASSFHSGGFTGELFF	TGTGCCAGCAGCTTTCATAGCGGGGGATTTACCGGGGAGCTGTTTTTT
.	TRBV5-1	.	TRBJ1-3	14	CASSLQSSGNTIYF	TGCGCCAGCAGCTTACAGAGCTCTGGAAACACCATATATTTT
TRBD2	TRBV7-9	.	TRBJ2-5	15	CASSYLAGAGETQYF	TGTGCCAGCAGCTACTTAGCGGGGGCCGGAGAGACCCAGTACTTC
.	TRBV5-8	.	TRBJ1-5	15	CASSSRQVPYQPQHF	TGTGCCAGCAGCTCTCGACAAGTTCCTTATCAGCCCCAGCATTTT
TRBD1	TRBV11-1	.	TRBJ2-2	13	CASSWTGGGELFF	TGTGCCAGCAGCTGGACAGGGGGCGGGGAGCTGTTTTTT
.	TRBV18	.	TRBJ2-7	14	CASSSGTSTYEQYF	TGTGCCAGCTCATCCGGGACAAGTACCTACGAGCAGTACTTC
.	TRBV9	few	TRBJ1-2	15	CASSVAAGDNYGYTF	TGTGCCAGCAGCGTAGCGGCAGGGGATAACTATGGCTACACCTTC
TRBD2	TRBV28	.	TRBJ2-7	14	CASRPTGLAYEQYF	TGTGCCAGCAGACCTACCGGACTAGCCTACGAGCAGTACTTC
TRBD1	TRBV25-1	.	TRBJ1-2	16	CASSGYDRGLDYGYTF	TGTGCCAGCAGTGGGTACGACAGGGGGTTGGACTATGGCTACACCTTC
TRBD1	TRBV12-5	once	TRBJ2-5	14	CASVNAGGVETQYF	TGTGCTAGTGTTAATGCAGGGGGCGTGGAGACCCAGTACTTC
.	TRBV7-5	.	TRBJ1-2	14	CARTKSGRNYGYTF	TGTGCCAGAACGAAGAGCGGGAGGAACTATGGCTACACCTTC
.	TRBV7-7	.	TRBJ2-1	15	CASSLAFGTYNEQFF	TGTGCTAGCAGCTTAGCATTCGGGACTTACAATGAGCAGTTCTTC
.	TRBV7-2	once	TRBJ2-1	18	CASSLAFGTSIIYNEQFF	TGTGCCAGCAGCTTAGCGTTTGGCACTAGCATTATCTACAATGAGCAGTTCTTC
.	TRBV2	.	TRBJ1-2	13	CASGGQTNYGYTF	TGTGCCAGCGGAGGGCAGACTAACTATGGCTACACCTTC
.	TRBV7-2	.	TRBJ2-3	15	CASTSGGIGTDTQYF	TGTGCCAGCACCTCCGGCGGCATAGGCACAGATACGCAGTATTTT
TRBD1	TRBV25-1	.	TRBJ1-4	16	CASSKTGPGGNEKLFF	TGTGCCAGCAGTAAGACAGGGCCTGGGGGGAATGAAAAACTGTTTTTT
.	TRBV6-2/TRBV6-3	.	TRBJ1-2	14	CASSYSEWGGGYTF	TGTGCCAGCAGTTACTCGGAATGGGGAGGCGGCTACACCTTC
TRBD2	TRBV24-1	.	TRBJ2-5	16	CATSGGTSGREETQYF	TGTGCCACCAGTGGCGGGACTAGCGGGAGAGAAGAGACCCAGTACTTC
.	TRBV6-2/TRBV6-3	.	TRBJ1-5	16	CASSYDGALSNQPQHF	TGTGCCAGCAGTTATGATGGGGCCCTAAGCAATCAGCCCCAGCATTTT
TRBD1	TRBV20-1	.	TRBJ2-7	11	CSARQGNEQYF	TGCAGTGCGCGACAGGGGAACGAGCAGTACTTC
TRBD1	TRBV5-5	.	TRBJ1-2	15	CASSWDSSINYGYTF	TGTGCCAGCAGCTGGGACAGCTCAATTAACTATGGCTACACCTTC
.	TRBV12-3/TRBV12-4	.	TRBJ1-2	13	CASILRGIGGYTF	TGTGCCAGCATACTCCGGGGAATAGGGGGCTACACCTTC
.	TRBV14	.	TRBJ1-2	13	CASSLQRGGSYTF	TGTGCCAGCAGCCTACAAAGGGGCGGCAGCTACACCTTC
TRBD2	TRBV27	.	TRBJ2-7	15	CASSSLAGDPYEQYF	TGTGCCAGCAGCAGTCTAGCGGGAGACCCCTACGAGCAGTACTTC
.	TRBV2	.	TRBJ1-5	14	CASSEAYSNQPQHF	TGTGCCAGCAGTGAAGCATATAGCAATCAGCCCCAGCATTTT
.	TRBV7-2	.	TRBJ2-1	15	CASSPIKGQTNEQFF	TGTGCCAGCAGTCCTATAAAGGGACAAACCAATGAGCAGTTCTTC
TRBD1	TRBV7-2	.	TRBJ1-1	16	CASSLGARGASTEAFF	TGTGCCAGCAGCTTAGGTGCCAGGGGGGCTTCCACTGAAGCTTTCTTT
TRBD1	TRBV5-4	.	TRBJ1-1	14	CASSSGQPNTEAFF	TGTGCCAGCAGCTCGGGACAGCCGAACACTGAAGCTTTCTTT
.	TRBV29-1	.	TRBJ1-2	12	CSVYAGAKGYTF	TGCAGCGTTTACGCAGGGGCGAAGGGCTACACCTTC
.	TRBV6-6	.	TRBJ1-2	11	CASRDSYGYTF	TGTGCCAGCAGAGACAGCTATGGCTACACCTTC
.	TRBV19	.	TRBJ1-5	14	CASRQAIYNQPQHF	TGTGCCAGTAGACAGGCCATCTACAATCAGCCCCAGCATTTT
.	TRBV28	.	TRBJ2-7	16	CASSFSRQRQSYEQYF	TGTGCCAGCAGTTTTAGTCGACAGCGACAATCCTACGAGCAGTACTTC
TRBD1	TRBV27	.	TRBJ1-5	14	CASSQGQGIRPQHF	TGTGCCAGCAGTCAAGGACAGGGAATAAGGCCCCAGCATTTT
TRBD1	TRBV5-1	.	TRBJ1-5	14	CASSTQGGNQPQHF	TGCGCCAGCAGCACACAGGGGGGAAATCAGCCCCAGCATTTT
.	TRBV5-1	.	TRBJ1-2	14	CASRKTPPQGGYTF	TGCGCCAGCAGGAAGACCCCTCCACAGGGAGGCTACACCTTC
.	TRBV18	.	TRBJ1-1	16	CASSPSMRTPNTEAFF	TGTGCCAGCTCACCATCGATGAGGACACCTAACACTGAAGCTTTCTTT
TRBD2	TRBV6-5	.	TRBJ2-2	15	CASSSSGRATGELFF	TGTGCCAGCAGTTCTAGCGGGAGGGCAACCGGGGAGCTGTTTTTT
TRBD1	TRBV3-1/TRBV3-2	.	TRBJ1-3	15	CASSQGTGSGNTIYF	TGTGCCAGCAGCCAGGGGACAGGGTCTGGAAACACCATATATTTT
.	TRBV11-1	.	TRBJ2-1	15	CASSFIASPYNEQFF	TGTGCCAGCAGCTTCATAGCGTCTCCCTACAATGAGCAGTTCTTC
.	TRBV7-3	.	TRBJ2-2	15	CASSLTRELTGELFF	TGTGCCAGCAGCTTAACCAGGGAACTCACCGGGGAGCTGTTTTTT
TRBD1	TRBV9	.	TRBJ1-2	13	CASSLQGGDGYTF	TGTGCCAGCAGCCTACAGGGGGGGGATGGCTACACCTTC
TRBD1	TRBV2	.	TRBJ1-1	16	CASSVAPGQGGTEAFF	TGTGCCAGCAGTGTGGCCCCGGGACAGGGAGGTACTGAAGCTTTCTTT
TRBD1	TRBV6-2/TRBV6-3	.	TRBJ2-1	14	CASSTGQGGDEQFF	TGTGCCAGCAGTACTGGACAGGGTGGGGATGAGCAGTTCTTC
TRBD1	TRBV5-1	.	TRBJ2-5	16	CASSLGGQGVTKTQYF	TGCGCCAGCAGCTTGGGGGGACAGGGGGTAACGAAGACCCAGTACTTC
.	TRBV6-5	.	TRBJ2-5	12	CASSSDQETQYF	TGTGCCAGCTCTAGCGACCAAGAGACCCAGTACTTC
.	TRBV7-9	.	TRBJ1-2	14	CASTTGQNNYGYTF	TGTGCCAGCACCACTGGGCAAAATAACTATGGCTACACCTTC
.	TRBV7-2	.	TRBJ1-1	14	CASSLAGVSTEAFF	TGTGCCAGCAGCTTAGCAGGAGTTAGCACTGAAGCTTTCTTT
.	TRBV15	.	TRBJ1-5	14	CATSKGLVNQPQHF	TGTGCCACCAGCAAGGGGCTGGTCAATCAGCCCCAGCATTTT
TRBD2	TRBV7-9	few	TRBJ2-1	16	CASSLRGLAGHNEQFF	TGTGCCAGCAGCTTAAGGGGACTAGCGGGACACAATGAGCAGTTCTTC
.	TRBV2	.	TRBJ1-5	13	CATATHSNQPQHF	TGTGCCACCGCGACTCATAGCAATCAGCCCCAGCATTTT
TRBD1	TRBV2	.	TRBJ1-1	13	CASREDRDTEAFF	TGTGCCAGCAGGGAGGACAGGGACACTGAAGCTTTCTTT